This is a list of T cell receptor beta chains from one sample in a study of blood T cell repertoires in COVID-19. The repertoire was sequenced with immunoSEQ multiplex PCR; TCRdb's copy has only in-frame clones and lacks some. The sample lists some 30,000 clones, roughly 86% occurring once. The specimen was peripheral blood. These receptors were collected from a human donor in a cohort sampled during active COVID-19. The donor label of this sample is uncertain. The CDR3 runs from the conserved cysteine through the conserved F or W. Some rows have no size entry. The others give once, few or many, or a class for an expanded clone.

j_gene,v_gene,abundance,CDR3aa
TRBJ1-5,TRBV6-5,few,CASRSTGVQPQHF
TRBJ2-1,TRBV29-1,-,CSVSTSGSAYEQFF
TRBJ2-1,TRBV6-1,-,CASSGQGARLRNEQFF
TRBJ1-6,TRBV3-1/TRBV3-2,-,CASSRDRGGPLHF
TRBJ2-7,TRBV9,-,CASSPRTSPEQYF
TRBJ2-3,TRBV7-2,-,CASSGGLAGDGSDTQYF
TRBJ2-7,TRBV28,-,CASSQLHEQYF
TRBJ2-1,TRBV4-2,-,CASSGGDHSYNEQFF
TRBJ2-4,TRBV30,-,CAWSSGLADRKWDKNIQYF
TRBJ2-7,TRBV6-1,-,CASSEAWRFGEQYF
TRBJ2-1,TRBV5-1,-,CASSLGTGGNEQFF
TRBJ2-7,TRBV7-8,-,CASSNRDRGTYEQYF
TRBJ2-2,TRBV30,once,CAWSGLASATGELFF
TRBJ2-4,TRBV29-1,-,CSVLTGVVKNIQYF
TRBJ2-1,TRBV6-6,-,CASSYSRDRVMNEQFF
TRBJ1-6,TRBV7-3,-,CASSQDGNSPLHF
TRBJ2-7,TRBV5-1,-,CASRLPDRASEQYF
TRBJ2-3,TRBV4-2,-,CASSLNRDSRPYTQYF
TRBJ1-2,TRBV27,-,CASRRLGDRVGYTF
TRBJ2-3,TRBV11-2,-,CASSLDPGTSADTQYF
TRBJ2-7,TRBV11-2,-,CASSAYGGGPYEQYF
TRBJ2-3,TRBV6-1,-,CASSESRRLAYDTQYF
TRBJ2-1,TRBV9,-,CASSAPGHSSYNEQFF
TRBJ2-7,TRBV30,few,CAWSVSLYEQYF
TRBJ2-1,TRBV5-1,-,CASSPMTGVGEQFF
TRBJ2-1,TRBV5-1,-,CASSALGQGKYNEQFF
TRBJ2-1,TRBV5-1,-,CASRPTSGDNEQFF
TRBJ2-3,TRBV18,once,CASSPGSGDTQYF
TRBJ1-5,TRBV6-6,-,CASRRGNSNQPQHF
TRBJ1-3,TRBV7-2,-,CASSLAYKFVGNTIYF
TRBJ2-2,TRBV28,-,CASSRGQATGELFF
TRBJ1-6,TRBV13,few,CASRTRGGRNSPLHF
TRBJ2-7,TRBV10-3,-,CAIRGEGRTYEQYF
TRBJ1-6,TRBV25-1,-,CASSEFSSDRGNSPLHF
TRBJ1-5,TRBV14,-,CASSQRSSNQPQHF
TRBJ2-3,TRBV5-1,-,CASSLQDTQYF
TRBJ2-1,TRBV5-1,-,CASSLAELAGAVNEQFF
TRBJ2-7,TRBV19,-,CASVGGWPDYEQYF
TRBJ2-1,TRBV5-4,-,CASSLGPGGFNEQFF
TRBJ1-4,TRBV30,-,CAWSVREDRAEKLFF
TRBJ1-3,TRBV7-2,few,CASSLEGVFGNTIYF
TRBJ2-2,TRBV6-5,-,CASSYSMQLFTGELFF
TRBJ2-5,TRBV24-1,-,CATSANRGGPETQYF
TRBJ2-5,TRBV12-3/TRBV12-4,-,CASNRQGEETQYF
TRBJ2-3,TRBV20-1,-,CSASQQGWTDTQYF
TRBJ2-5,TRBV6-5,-,CASTPGGGETQYF
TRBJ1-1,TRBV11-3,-,CASSFDSSNTEAFF
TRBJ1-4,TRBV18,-,CASSPGQVDEKLFF
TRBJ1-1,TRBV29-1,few,CSVEILASNTEAFF
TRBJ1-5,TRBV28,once,CASSTPGQNNQPQHF
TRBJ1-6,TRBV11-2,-,CASSLGTGVSPLHF
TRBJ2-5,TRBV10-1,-,CASSGGETQYF
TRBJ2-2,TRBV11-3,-,CASTLRTGELFF
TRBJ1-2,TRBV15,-,CATSRKTGQGAYYGYTF
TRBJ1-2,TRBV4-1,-,CASSQVYGIGGYTF
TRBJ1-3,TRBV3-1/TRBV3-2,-,CASSQAGTIYF
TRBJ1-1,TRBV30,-,CAWSNSYNTEAFF
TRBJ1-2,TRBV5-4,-,CASSLGGDRSIYGYTF